One sample yielded the 10 T cell receptor beta chains listed below, sequenced in a study of tumor and adjacent non-tumor tissue in lung cancer. RNA was extracted from bulk tissue without any cell sorting. More than 3 cm separated this lung sample from the edge of the tumor. A modified ARM-PCR protocol with three rounds of nested PCR amplified TCRbeta. TCRdb re-called the multiplex PCR reads with MiXCR, one entry per CDR3 protein. This sample has 60,000 or so distinct CDR3 sequences, with about 63% found just once. Sequencing was carried out using distant non-tumor lung tissue. The receptors here all came from a man in his 70s with non-small cell lung cancer.

The V gene is TRBV19, the J gene TRBJ2-1; 11 nucleotides line up with TRBD2. The V gene end was trimmed by 3 bases and the J gene end by 8 bases; junction bases not matched to a gene: 6. Germline CDR1 LNHDA, CDR2 SQIVND (reference sequence). The CDR3 extends over 15 amino acids. In nucleotides, the CDR3 is TGTGCCAGTAGTATGACTAGCGGGGTAGGCCATGAGCAGTTCTTC. Protein sequence: CASSMTSGVGHEQFF.

This clonotype has more than one count but fewer than ten. It is likely a read error, because the conserved phenylalanine at the end of the CDR3 is missing. The rearrangement links TRBV29-1 to TRBJ1-3; D perhaps matches TRBD1 (5 bases). V was clipped by 5 bases and J by 0 bases, with 8 bases between them. The CDR3 consists of 13 residues. Germline lookup yields CDR1 SQVTM and CDR2 ANQGSEA. CDR3 in DNA: TGCAGCGTTCGACAGAGCTCTGGAAACACCATATATTAT. Protein: CSVRQSSGNTIYY.

This clonotype occurred many times. The V gene is TRBV7-9, the J gene TRBJ2-1, with TRBD1 matching over 7 bases. Germline CDR1 SEHNR, CDR2 FQNEAQ (reference sequence). This CDR3 is built from 16 residues. The V and J ends lost 5 bases and 0 bases, in that order; junction bases with no gene match: 7. CDR3 protein: CASSPPRTGSYNEQFF. CDR3 nucleotide sequence: TGTGCCAGCAGCCCTCCCCGGACAGGCTCCTACAATGAGCAGTTCTTC.

The V gene is TRBV12-3 or TRBV12-4, the J gene TRBJ1-5; D uncertain. Trimming cost V 6 bases and J 7 bases, with 13 bases left between them. This CDR3 region has 13 residues. CDR3 in amino acids: CASSQSINQPQHF. The CDR3 DNA sequence: TGTGCCAGCAGCCAAAGTATCAACCAGCCCCAGCATTTT.

This clonotype was recorded at least ten times. This chain links TRBV6-5 with TRBJ2-7; 12 positions match TRBD2. V shed 0 bases, J shed 3 bases, and the junction held 3 bases outside the gene matches. The germline V gene has CDR1 MNHEY and CDR2 SVGAGI. This CDR3 comprises 16 residues. Written as DNA, the CDR3 is TGTGCCAGCAGTTACTCCGGACTAGCGGGGTTCTACGAGCAGTACTTC. Translated: CASSYSGLAGFYEQYF.

This clonotype was observed a few times. One end of the junction is discordant with germline, which a read error may explain. The chain employs TRBV20-1 and TRBJ2-5; tentatively, D is TRBD1 (5 bases). The CDR3 totals 15 residues. CDR1 is DFQATT and CDR2 is SNEGSKA in the germline V gene (reference sequence). The DNA of the CDR3 is TGCAGTGCTAGAGATGGGGCGAGTCCTCAAGAGACCCGGTACTTC. Protein sequence: CSARDGASPQETRYF.

Points on this clonotype: The CDR3 ends on some other residue instead of the conserved phenylalanine or tryptophan, so this is likely a read error. The chain joins TRBV7-3 to TRBJ2-1, with 8 positions matching TRBD1. The junction had 5 bases not matched to a gene; V was cut back by 4 bases and J by 9 bases. Germline CDR1 reads SGHTA; CDR2 reads FQGTGA. The CDR3 is 13 amino acids. CDR3 nucleotide sequence: TGTGCCAGCAGCTCCCAAACAGGGGGTGAGCAGTTCATC. Translation: CASSSQTGGEQFI.

This clonotype showed up many times. The V call is TRBV4-1, the J call TRBJ2-7, with D maybe TRBD2 (5 bases). V gave up 5 bases and J gave up 0 bases, with 8 bases separating them. Germline V gene sequence: CDR1 MGHRA, CDR2 YSYEKL. The CDR3 is 13 residues long. The CDR3 here is CASSAGNSYEQYF. DNA of the CDR3: TGCGCCAGCAGCGCCGGGAACTCCTACGAGCAGTACTTC.

In regard to this clonotype: At one end, the junction sequence differs from germline, possibly due to a read error. The CDR3 sequence: CASSPCPGTGRTDTQYF. The CDR3 bases are TGTGCCAGCAGCCCCTGTCCCGGGACAGGTCGCACAGATACACAGTATTTT. The chain employs TRBV5-6 and TRBJ2-3; 8 bases map to TRBD1. This CDR3 comprises 17 residues. Per the germline V gene, CDR1 is SGHDT and CDR2 is YYEEEE.

Details on this clonotype: Compared with germline, one end of the junction differs, possibly owing to a read error. The chain carries TRBV6-1 and TRBJ2-7, with D maybe TRBD2 (6 bases). The CDR3 has 15 residues. The germline V gene has CDR1 MNHNS and CDR2 SASEGT. The CDR3 region has the DNA TGTGCCAGCGGTGAAAGTCGGGGGAGCTCTTACGAGCAGTACTTC. Amino acid sequence: CASGESRGSSYEQYF.